Listed here are 19 T cell receptor beta chains from one sample, sequenced in a study of tumor-infiltrating lymphocytes in primary liver carcinoma. Unsorted bulk tissue, roughly 20-33 mg of it, served as the source for co-extraction of RNA and DNA. Production of TCR beta cDNA used approximately 480 ng total RNA together with a constant-region primer. Nested multiplex PCR, run for three rounds with slightly modified ARM-PCR, yielded TCR beta libraries. A C-beta reverse primer was combined with TRBV1-TRBV30 forward primers in the first two PCR rounds, and each round had ten to eleven cycles. TCRdb re-called the multiplex PCR reads with MiXCR, one entry per CDR3 protein. The sample has about 78,000 distinct CDR3 sequences, 71% seen once. The sequencing input was liver tumor tissue from sampling region 4. Subset defined: tumor region T4, right-lateral pole. The receptors shown here come from a woman aged 55-69 years with primary liver carcinoma and hepatitis B virus infection.

This clonotype has at least ten counts. The chain joins TRBV10-3 to TRBJ2-5, with TRBD1 matching over 9 bases. Germline CDR1 and CDR2: ENHRY and SYGVKD. The CDR3 runs 18 residues. The J segment lost 4 bases and the V segment lost 0 bases, leaving 12 bases of the junction unmatched. The CDR3 is CAISESEPGQGFGETQYF. CDR3 sequence (DNA): TGTGCCATCAGTGAGTCGGAACCGGGACAGGGCTTCGGAGAGACCCAGTACTTC.

A note on this clonotype: Sequence at one end of the junction differs from germline and may be a read error. The V and J genes are TRBV11-2 and TRBJ2-2, with 7 positions matching TRBD2. Germline CDR1 SGHAT, CDR2 FQNNGV. CDR3 length equals 17 residues. The CDR3 sequence: CASSFWLWEGGTGKLFF. The CDR3 bases are TGTGCCAGCAGCTTTTGGTTGTGGGAGGGCGGGACCGGGAAGCTGTTTTTT.

The V call is TRBV6-1, the J call TRBJ2-1; 11 bases map to TRBD2. V was pared by 1 base and J by 9 bases, with 11 bases of the junction left unmatched. CDR1 is MNHNS and CDR2 is SASEGT in the germline V gene. The CDR3 has 17 residues. The CDR3 region has the DNA TGTGCCAGCAGTGAAGTTCGGGGACTAGCGGAAGGAGCTGAGCAGTTCTTC. It translates to CASSEVRGLAEGAEQFF.

The sample holds a few counts of this clonotype. A much larger clone sits a single nucleotide away, making a read error possible. The J gene is TRBJ2-5, the V gene TRBV5-4; D gene ambiguous. The CDR3 sequence is 11 residues long. The ends were cut back, 3 bases at V and 5 bases at J, with 5 bases in the middle. In germline, CDR1 is SGHNT, CDR2 YYREEE (reference sequence). The CDR3: CASSCTETQYF. In nucleotides, the CDR3 is TGTGCCAGCAGCTGTACGGAGACCCAGTACTTC.

On this clonotype itself: Given a much more abundant clone one base away, this may be a read error. This chain joins TRBV7-8 and TRBJ2-1; a weak D match, TRBD2 (5 bases). The CDR3 contains 13 residues. Looked up from germline, CDR1 is SGHVS and CDR2 is FQNEAQ. The CDR3 sequence: CAGSPERYNEQFF. In DNA, the CDR3 is TGTGCCGGCAGCCCCGAGCGGTACAATGAGCAGTTCTTC.

This clonotype showed up just once. This chain connects TRBV2 to TRBJ2-2; D might be TRBD2 (7 bases). V shed 5 bases and J shed 4 bases, with 29 bases lying between them. Germline lookup yields CDR1 SNHLY and CDR2 FYNNEI. The CDR3 contains 20 residues. In nucleotides, the CDR3 is TGTGCCAGCAGTCCGGGACTGGGGGCTCGTTCGCGCGGGAGCACCGGGGAGCTGTTTTTT. It codes for CASSPGLGARSRGSTGELFF.

This clonotype was observed a few times. A read error may account for a junction end that differs from germline. The chain carries TRBV11-1 and TRBJ2-7; 10 positions agree with TRBD1. The V gene's germline CDR1 is SGHAT and CDR2 FQDESV (reference sequence). The CDR3 totals 13 residues. CDR3: CAISETGGAEQCF. In DNA form, the CDR3 reads TGTGCCATCAGCGAGACAGGGGGCGCCGAGCAGTGCTTC.

To note about this clonotype: The conserved phenylalanine or tryptophan normally closing the CDR3 is absent here, so this likely arose from a read error. This chain uses TRBV12-3 or TRBV12-4 with TRBJ2-5; D might be TRBD1 or TRBD2, each matching 5 bases. This CDR3 contains 13 residues. The CDR3: CASSSGAQEIQYL. CDR3 nucleotide sequence: TGTGCCAGCAGCTCCGGGGCCCAAGAGATCCAGTACCTC.

On this clonotype itself: A junction boundary mismatches the germline segment, possibly from a read error. V is TRBV20-1 and J is TRBJ2-7; 9 bases are shared with TRBD1. CDR3 size: 13 residues. The germline V gene encodes CDR1 DFQATT and CDR2 SNEGSKA (reference sequence). In nucleotides, the CDR3 is TGCACTGCTAGGGGGGACAGGGACTACGAGCAGTACTTC. Its protein product is CTARGDRDYEQYF.

The genes are TRBV28 and TRBJ2-7, with a weak D call TRBD1 (6 bases). Germline V CDR1 and CDR2: MDHEN, SYDVKM. This CDR3 has 13 amino acids. The CDR3 DNA reads TGTGCTAGGAGCTTGACAGGCGTCGGGGAGCAGTACTTC. Amino acid sequence: CARSLTGVGEQYF.

In regard to this clonotype: The junction departs from germline at one end; a sequencing error may be responsible. The V gene is TRBV6-1, the J gene TRBJ1-1; D unclear. Germline V gene lookup returns CDR1 MNHNS and CDR2 SASEGT. The CDR3 spans 13 residues. The CDR3 nucleotides are TGTGCTAGCAGTTCCGGGGAGAACACTGAAGCTTTCTTC. Its protein product is CASSSGENTEAFF.

In its sample, this clonotype ranks as medium-sized (0.01 to 0.1%). This chain connects TRBV11-3 to TRBJ2-1, with 7 bases identical to TRBD1. V dropped 5 bases and J dropped 5; count of bases not matched to a gene: 12. The CDR3 has 16 residues. The V gene's germline CDR1 is SGHNT and CDR2 YENEEA. The DNA of the CDR3 is TGTGCCAGCAGCCCAACCGGGACAGCTTTAAACAATGAGCAGTTCTTC. This codes for CASSPTGTALNNEQFF. Full variable domain (missing parts from reference TRBV11-3 and TRBJ2-1): EAGVVQSPRYKIIEKKQPVAFWCNPISGHNTLYWYLQNLGQGPELLIRYENEEAVDDSQLPKDRFSAERLKGVDSTLKIQPAELGDSAVYLCASSPTGTALNNEQFFGPGTRLTVL.

In this sample, this clonotype turned up many times. This chain joins TRBV5-1 and TRBJ2-1; no clear D gene. Trimming stripped 1 base from V and 5 bases from J, with 10 bases between. The CDR3 spans 14 residues. Germline lookup yields CDR1 SGHRS and CDR2 YFSETQ. This chain's CDR3 is CASSLNSLDNEQFF. CDR3 sequence (DNA): TGCGCCAGCAGCTTGAACTCCCTTGACAATGAGCAGTTCTTC.

To note about this clonotype: At one of its ends the junction is not consistent with the germline gene, which may arise from a read error. The chain links TRBV11-3 to TRBJ2-1, with D hard to call. The CDR3 spans 13 residues. Germline assignment: CDR1 SGHNT and CDR2 YENEEA. The CDR3 here is CASSVGDSNEQFF. CDR3 DNA sequence: TGTGCCAGCAGCGTAGGAGATAGCAATGAACAGTTCTTC.

On this clonotype: The final CDR3 position lacks the conserved phenylalanine or tryptophan, pointing to a likely read error. The rearrangement uses TRBV5-6 and TRBJ2-7; no firm D call. The CDR3 spans 11 residues. Germline V CDR1 and CDR2: SGHDT, YYEEEE. The germline V and J ends were trimmed by 5 bases and 2 bases, with 5 bases remaining between them. The DNA of the CDR3 is TGTGCCAGCAGTTCGACCTACGAGCAGTACTTA. Its translation: CASSSTYEQYL.

J is TRBJ2-5 and V is TRBV24-1; 7 bases agree with TRBD2. This CDR3 is 15 amino acids long. After removal of 5 bases from V and 2 bases from J, the junction contained 7 bases not matched to a gene. Germline CDR1 is KGHDR and CDR2 is SFDVKD. In DNA, the CDR3 is TGTGCCACCAGTGGCGCACTAGCGCCTCAAGAGACCCAGTACTTC. This codes for CATSGALAPQETQYF.

This rearrangement joins TRBV28 to TRBJ2-1; D perhaps matches TRBD2 (5 bases). Germline lookup yields CDR1 MDHEN and CDR2 SYDVKM. V lost 4 bases and J lost 12, with 25 bases in between. The CDR3 is 16 amino acids. CDR3 loop: CASSYSGTSHPRGQFF. CDR3 in DNA: TGTGCCAGCAGTTACTCCGGAACTAGTCATCCCAGAGGGCAGTTCTTC.

Comment on this clonotype: An end of the junction does not agree with germline; a read error may underlie this. This sequence joins TRBV11-2 and TRBJ2-2; perhaps TRBD2 as D (5 bases). The germline V gene encodes CDR1 SGHAT and CDR2 FQNNGV. The CDR3 has 15 amino acids. The CDR3 sequence is CASSPPQGLTGELLF. DNA of the CDR3: TGTGCCAGCAGCCCTCCGCAAGGACTGACCGGGGAGCTTCTTTTT.

This chain connects TRBV4-1 to TRBJ2-7, with 9 bases identical to TRBD1. CDR3 length: 15 amino acids. With 0 bases clipped from V and 12 bases from J, the junction kept 12 bases outside the gene matches. Germline CDR1 reads MGHRA; CDR2 reads YSYEKL. The CDR3 is CASSQERQGGYEPYF. The CDR3 region has the DNA TGCGCCAGCAGCCAAGAGCGACAGGGGGGCTACGAACCGTACTTC.